The source of this T cell receptor beta chain is a study of lymphopenia after photon versus proton radiotherapy. Overall study findings and caveats: Survival link was tested only in deceased patients; proton benefit remains a possibility. After the lymphocyte nadir, photon-treated repertoires showed oligoclonal expansion, especially of CD8+ Temra cells. Larger post-nadir TCR diversity loss correlated inversely with survival in deceased patients. Proton therapy kept repertoires fairly stable, unlike photons, which gained effector/memory cells.

Comments on this clone: The antigen remains undetermined. Other DNA sequences in this sample translate to the same CDR3.

Some clones are missing from TCRdb's copy, which holds only in-frame ones; the method was immunoSEQ multiplex PCR. The data hold 30,000 to 45,000 clones, with 80% to 95% observed a single time. Trimming removed 0 bases from V and 3 bases from J; junction bases left unmatched: 1. The CDR3 sequence is 15 residues long. Germline CDR1 reads KGHSH; CDR2 reads LQKENI. The receptor comes from a man in his 60s with cholangiocarcinoma. This chain joins TRBV18 and TRBJ2-7, with 11 bases aligning to TRBD1. The sequenced sample was peripheral blood, obtained from a patient treated with photon-based radiotherapy. DNA for the CDR3: TGTGCCAGCTCACCACCCGGGACAGGGGGCTACGAGCAGTACTTC. It yields the protein CASSPPGTGGYEQYF.